This T cell receptor (beta chain) stems from a study of T-cell memory formation after mild COVID-19. Across the whole study: Most TCR clusters belonged to a single donor. General study findings and limits: CD4+ contracting clones were found mainly in CM and EM, and CD8+ ones in EMRA. Balance between CD4 and CD8 was seen in clones contracting day 15 to 85, and a CD4+ lean was seen in later expanders.

With constant-segment primers, 5'RACE yielded cDNA libraries of TCR alpha and TCR beta that carried sample barcodes and UMIs. TCRdb re-derived calls from the 5' RACE reads in MiXCR, one entry per CDR3 protein. The table has about half a million distinct CDR3 sequences, 18% seen once. Per germline, CDR1 MNHEY and CDR2 SVGEGT. Trimming took 7 bases from V and 3 from J; bases not matched to a gene: 17. CDR3 size: 19 residues. Concerning this clonotype itself: Its antigen is as yet unknown.

This chain links TRBV6-2 or TRBV6-3 with TRBJ2-7; 14 nucleotides align to TRBD2. The sample taken for sequencing was PBMCs or a T cell subset sorted from them (not recorded which). This TCR came from an adult woman who had mild COVID-19 (a few samples of this study predate the infection). Cell type and time point are not known. This CDR3 is CASTNAGLAGGHSIYEQYF. The CDR3 nucleotides read TGTGCCAGCACCAACGCAGGACTAGCGGGAGGACATTCCATCTACGAGCAGTACTTC.